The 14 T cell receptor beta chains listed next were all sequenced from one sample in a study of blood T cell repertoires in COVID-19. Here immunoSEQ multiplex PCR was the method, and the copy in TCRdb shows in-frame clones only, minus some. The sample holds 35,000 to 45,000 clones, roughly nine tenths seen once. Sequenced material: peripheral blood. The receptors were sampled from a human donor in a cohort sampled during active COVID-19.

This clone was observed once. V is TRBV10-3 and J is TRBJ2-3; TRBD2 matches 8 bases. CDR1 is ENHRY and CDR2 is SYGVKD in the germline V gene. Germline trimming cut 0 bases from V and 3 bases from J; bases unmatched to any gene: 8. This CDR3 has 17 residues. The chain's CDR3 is CAISESKAGAGTDTQYF. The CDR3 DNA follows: TGTGCCATCAGTGAGTCGAAAGCGGGAGCGGGAACAGATACGCAGTATTTT.

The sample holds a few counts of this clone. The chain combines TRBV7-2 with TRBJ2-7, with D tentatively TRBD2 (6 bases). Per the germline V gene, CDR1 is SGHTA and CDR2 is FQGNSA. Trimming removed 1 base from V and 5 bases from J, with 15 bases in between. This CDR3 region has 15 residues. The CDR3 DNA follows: TGTGCCAGCAGCTTAGGTCCAAGGGCGGGAAACGAGCAGTACTTC. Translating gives CASSLGPRAGNEQYF.

The CDR3 DNA follows: TGTGCCAGCAGCCAATTCTTCTACAATGAGCAGTTCTTC. Translated, it gives CASSQFFYNEQFF. The chain links TRBV3-1 (or the pseudogene TRBV3-2) to TRBJ2-1, with D hard to call. Germline CDR1 and CDR2: LGHDT and YNNKEL (reference sequence). The CDR3 is 13 amino acids. The V end was cut by 2 bases, the J end by 3 bases, with 5 bases between.

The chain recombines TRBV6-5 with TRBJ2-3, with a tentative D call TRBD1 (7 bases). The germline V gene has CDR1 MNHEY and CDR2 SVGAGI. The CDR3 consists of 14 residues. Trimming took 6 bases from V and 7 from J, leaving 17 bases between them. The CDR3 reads CASRQGGSDYTQYF. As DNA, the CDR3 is TGTGCCAGCAGGCAGGGGGGCAGCGATTATACGCAGTATTTT.

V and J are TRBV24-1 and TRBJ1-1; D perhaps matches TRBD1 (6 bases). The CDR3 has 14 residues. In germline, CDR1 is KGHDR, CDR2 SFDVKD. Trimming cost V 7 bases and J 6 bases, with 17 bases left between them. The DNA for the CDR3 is TGTGCCACCAGGGGGGCAGGGCCCGTCGCTGAAGCTTTCTTT. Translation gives CATRGAGPVAEAFF.

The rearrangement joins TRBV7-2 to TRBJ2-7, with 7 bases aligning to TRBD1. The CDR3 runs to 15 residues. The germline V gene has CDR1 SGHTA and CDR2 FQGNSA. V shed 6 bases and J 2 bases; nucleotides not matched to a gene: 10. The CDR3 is CASSPTGSGPYEQYF. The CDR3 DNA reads TGTGCCAGCAGTCCGACAGGGAGTGGGCCCTACGAGCAGTACTTC.

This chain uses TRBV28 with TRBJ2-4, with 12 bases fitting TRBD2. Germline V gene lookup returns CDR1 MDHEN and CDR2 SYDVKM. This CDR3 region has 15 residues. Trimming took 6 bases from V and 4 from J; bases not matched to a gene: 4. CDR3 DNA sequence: TGTGCCAGCAGCGGAACTAGCGGGGGGAAAAACATTCAGTACTTC. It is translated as CASSGTSGGKNIQYF. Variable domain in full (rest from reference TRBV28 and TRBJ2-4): DVKVTQSSRYLVKRTGEKVFLECVQDMDHENMFWYRQDPGLGLRLIYFSYDVKMKEKGDIPEGYSVSREKKERFSLILESASTNQTSMYLCASSGTSGGKNIQYFGAGTRLSVL.

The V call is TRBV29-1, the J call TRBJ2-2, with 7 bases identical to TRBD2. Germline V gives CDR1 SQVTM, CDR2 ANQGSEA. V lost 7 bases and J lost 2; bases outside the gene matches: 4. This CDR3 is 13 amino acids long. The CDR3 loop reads CSGSGPNTGELFF. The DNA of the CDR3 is TGCAGCGGTAGCGGGCCTAACACCGGGGAGCTGTTTTTT.

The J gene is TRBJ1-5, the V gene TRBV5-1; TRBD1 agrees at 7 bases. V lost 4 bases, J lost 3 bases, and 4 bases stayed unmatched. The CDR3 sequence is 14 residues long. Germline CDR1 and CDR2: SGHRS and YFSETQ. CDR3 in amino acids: CASSPGQDNQPQHF. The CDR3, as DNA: TGCGCCAGCAGCCCCGGACAGGACAATCAGCCCCAGCATTTT.

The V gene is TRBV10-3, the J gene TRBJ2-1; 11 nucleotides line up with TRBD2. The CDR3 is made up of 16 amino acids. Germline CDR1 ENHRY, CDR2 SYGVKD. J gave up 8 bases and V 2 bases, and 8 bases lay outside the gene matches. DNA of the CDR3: TGTGCCATCAGTGAGGGTCTAGCGGGGGGTGAGGATGAGCAGTTCTTC. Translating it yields CAISEGLAGGEDEQFF.

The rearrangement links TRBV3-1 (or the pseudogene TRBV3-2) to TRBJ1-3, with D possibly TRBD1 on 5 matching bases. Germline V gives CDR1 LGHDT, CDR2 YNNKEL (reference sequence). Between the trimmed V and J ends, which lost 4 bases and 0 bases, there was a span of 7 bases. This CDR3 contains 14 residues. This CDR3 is CASSRGLSGNTIYF. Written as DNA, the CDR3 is TGTGCCAGCAGCCGGGGACTCTCTGGAAACACCATATATTTT.

CDR3 region: CASSPDRGYEQYF. Written as DNA, the CDR3 is TGTGCCAGCAGCCCGGACAGGGGGTACGAGCAGTACTTC. This chain connects TRBV12-3 or TRBV12-4 to TRBJ2-7, with 10 bases identical to TRBD1. After removal of 6 bases from V and 4 bases from J, the junction contained 3 bases not matched to a gene. CDR3 length: 13 residues.

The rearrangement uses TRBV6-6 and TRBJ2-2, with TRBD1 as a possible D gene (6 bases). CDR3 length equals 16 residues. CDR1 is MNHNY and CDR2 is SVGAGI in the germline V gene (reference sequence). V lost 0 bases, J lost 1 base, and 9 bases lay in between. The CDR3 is CASSYSQQGNTGELFF. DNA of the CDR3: TGTGCCAGCAGTTACTCGCAACAGGGGAACACCGGGGAGCTGTTTTTT.

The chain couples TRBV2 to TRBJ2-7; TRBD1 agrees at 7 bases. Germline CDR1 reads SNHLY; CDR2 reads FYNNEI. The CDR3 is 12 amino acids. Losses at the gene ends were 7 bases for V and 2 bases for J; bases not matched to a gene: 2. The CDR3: CASKGQPYEQYF. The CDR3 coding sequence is TGTGCCAGCAAGGGACAGCCCTACGAGCAGTACTTC.